Below, 15 T cell receptor beta chains from the same sample are listed, as sequenced in a study of T cells after yellow fever vaccination. TCRdb itself ran the 5' RACE reads through MiXCR, one entry per CDR3 protein. Counted here are 110,000 to 150,000 distinct CDR3 sequences, approximately 6.6% occurring once; the ten biggest clones make up 0.5% to 0.65%. Specimen: CD4+ T cells sorted from PBMCs, collected 10 days after the yellow fever booster vaccination. The receptors were sampled from a man aged 25 to 45 who received the YFV17D yellow fever vaccine.

This clonotype was counted a single time. A read error is possible here, since a much larger clone lies one base away. This sequence joins TRBV5-4 and TRBJ2-3; either TRBD1 or TRBD2 may supply D (5 bases each). The CDR3 has 16 residues. Germline CDR1 is SGHNT and CDR2 is YYREEE (reference sequence). V lost 4 bases to trimming and J lost 2 bases, with 17 bases between them. The CDR3 sequence: CASSGAAGQNTDTQYF. Written as DNA, the CDR3 is TGTGCCAGCAGCGGAGCGGCAGGGCAAAACACAGATACGCAGTATTTT.

This clonotype was seen at least ten times. The V call is TRBV28, the J call TRBJ2-4; D is undetermined. Germline values: CDR1 MDHEN, CDR2 SYDVKM. The ends were cut back, 6 bases at V and 2 bases at J, with 14 bases in the middle. The CDR3 contains 15 residues. CDR3 DNA: TGTGCCAGCAGGCTCTCTTGGGGTCCCAAAAACATTCAGTACTTC. Its translation is CASRLSWGPKNIQYF.

The sample holds many counts of this clonotype. This chain's CDR3 is CASSPRTAPAGNEKLFF. CDR3 bases: TGTGCCAGCTCACCCCGGACTGCCCCAGCGGGTAATGAAAAACTGTTTTTT. The chain recombines TRBV18 with TRBJ1-4; the D is unclear. Per germline, CDR1 KGHSH and CDR2 LQKENI. V was shortened by 3 bases and J by 4 bases, with 18 bases between the two germline ends. This CDR3 is 17 amino acids long. The whole variable domain, remainder taken from reference TRBV18 and TRBJ1-4, is NAGVMQNPRHLVRRRGQEARLRCSPMKGHSHVYWYRQLPEEGLKFMVYLQKENIIDESGMPKERFSAEFPKEGPSILRIQQVVRGDSAAYFCASSPRTAPAGNEKLFFGSGTQLSVL.

Only a few counts were recorded for this clonotype. The V and J genes are TRBV10-1 and TRBJ2-3; 8 nucleotides line up with TRBD2. Per the germline V gene, CDR1 is WNHNN and CDR2 is SYGVQD (reference sequence). The length of the CDR3 is 16 residues. The V and J ends lost 2 bases and 3 bases, in that order; junction bases with no gene match: 7. Here the CDR3 DNA reads TGCGCCAGCAGTGAGCCAGGAGCGGGAGAGACAGATACGCAGTATTTT. As protein: CASSEPGAGETDTQYF.

This clonotype was counted only a few times. The genes are TRBV20-1 and TRBJ2-2; 7 bases map to TRBD1. The ends lost 5 bases at V and 7 bases at J; junction bases unmatched: 4. Germline assignment: CDR1 DFQATT and CDR2 SNEGSKA (reference sequence). The CDR3 loop spans 12 amino acids. The CDR3 here is CSADRARGELFF. The CDR3 DNA sequence: TGCAGTGCTGACAGGGCGCGCGGGGAGCTGTTTTTT.

This clonotype was seen many times. The V and J genes are TRBV20-1 and TRBJ2-1, with TRBD2 matching over 7 bases. CDR1 is DFQATT and CDR2 is SNEGSKA in the germline V gene (reference sequence). After removal of 5 bases from V and 5 bases from J, the junction contained 6 bases not matched to a gene. The CDR3 extends over 13 amino acids. For the CDR3, the DNA is TGCAGTGCTTCCGGGACTACTAACAATGAGCAGTTCTTC. Translation: CSASGTTNNEQFF.

Many counts were recorded for this clonotype. The chain combines TRBV7-2 with TRBJ2-3, with D maybe TRBD2 (5 bases). V lost 5 bases, J lost 4 bases, and 7 bases lay in between. The CDR3 is 12 residues long. CDR1 is SGHTA and CDR2 is FQGNSA in the germline V gene. The CDR3 reads CASSPGSDTQYF. CDR3 sequence (DNA): TGTGCCAGCAGCCCGGGGTCAGATACGCAGTATTTT.

This clonotype has ten or more counts. The rearrangement links TRBV12-3 or TRBV12-4 to TRBJ2-1; TRBD2 matches at 10 bases. V was pared by 6 bases and J by 12 bases, with 5 bases of the junction left unmatched. CDR3 length: 12 amino acids. CDR3 in amino acids: CASRRTSGRQFF. In DNA form, the CDR3 reads TGTGCCAGCAGAAGGACTAGCGGACGGCAGTTCTTC.

This clonotype was seen ten or more times. The V call is TRBV29-1, the J call TRBJ2-1, with TRBD2 matching over 9 bases. Per germline, CDR1 SQVTM and CDR2 ANQGSEA. This CDR3 has 22 residues. The ends lost 7 bases at V and 8 bases at J; junction bases unmatched: 36. The CDR3, as DNA: TGCAGCGCCTATCGCGGTACAGGGAAGTTTTCTACCCAGCGGGAGGACCTACATGAGCAGTTCTTC. Protein sequence: CSAYRGTGKFSTQREDLHEQFF.

This clonotype has more than one count but fewer than ten. The genes are TRBV19 and TRBJ2-7, with 7 nucleotides matching TRBD1. The length of the CDR3 is 13 residues. CDR1 LNHDA and CDR2 SQIVND come from the germline V gene (reference sequence). The ends lost 4 bases at V and 2 bases at J; junction bases unmatched: 2. The CDR3 DNA sequence: TGTGCCAGTAGTAACCAGGGGGCCTACGAGCAGTACTTC. Translated: CASSNQGAYEQYF.

This clonotype came up a few times. The V gene is TRBV11-3, the J gene TRBJ2-7; no clear D. The CDR3 loop spans 21 amino acids. CDR1 is SGHNT and CDR2 is YENEEA in the germline V gene. Trimming removed 3 bases from V and 0 bases from J, with 30 bases in between. In DNA form, the CDR3 reads TGTGCCAGCAGCTTGTTTGTGCGAGCCCTAGGATCCCTAAAATTCTCCTACGAGCAGTACTTC. Protein sequence: CASSLFVRALGSLKFSYEQYF.

Regarding this clonotype: Possible read error: a much larger clone is one base away. This chain uses TRBV5-6 with TRBJ1-1, with unresolved D. The CDR3 covers 14 residues. Germline CDR1 and CDR2: SGHDT and YYEEEE. Here the CDR3 DNA reads TGTGCCAGCGGATCGATGGGCAGCAGGACTGAAGATTTCTTT. It codes for CASGSMGSRTEDFF.

In its sample, this clonotype was seen many times. V and J are TRBV2 and TRBJ2-7, with 9 bases aligning to TRBD2. From germline, CDR1 is SNHLY and CDR2 FYNNEI. Germline trimming cut 7 bases from V and 9 bases from J; bases unmatched to any gene: 13. The CDR3 is 14 amino acids. CDR3 in amino acids: CASIASGAFAGQYF. The CDR3 region has the DNA TGTGCCAGCATAGCTAGCGGGGCGTTCGCGGGGCAGTACTTC.

This clonotype was seen repeatedly, ten times or more. The chain carries TRBV12-3 or TRBV12-4 and TRBJ2-7, with 7 bases that match TRBD1. Germline trimming cut 5 bases from V and 2 bases from J; bases unmatched to any gene: 6. The CDR3 has 14 residues. CDR3 bases: TGTGCCAGCAGTCCAGGACAGGTGACCTACGAGCAGTACTTC. It encodes CASSPGQVTYEQYF.

A few counts support this clonotype. The rearrangement links TRBV5-4 to TRBJ2-2, with a tentative D call TRBD1 (6 bases). This CDR3 region has 16 residues. Trimming took off 4 bases at V and 0 bases at J, with 13 bases between the two ends. Looked up from germline, CDR1 is SGHNT and CDR2 is YYREEE (reference sequence). The CDR3 sequence is CASSLPGTTNTGELFF. CDR3 coding DNA: TGTGCCAGCAGCCTCCCGGGGACAACGAACACCGGGGAGCTGTTTTTT. The complete variable domain, with remaining parts taken from reference TRBV5-4 and TRBJ2-2, reads ETGVTQSPTHLIKTRGQQVTLRCSSQSGHNTVSWYQQALGQGPQFIFQYYREEENGRGNFPPRFSGLQFPNYSSELNVNALELDDSALYLCASSLPGTTNTGELFFGEGSRLTVL.